This TCR beta chain is from a study of blood T cell repertoires in COVID-19. Across the whole study: Samples representing acute and convalescent COVID-19 were sourced from the United States, Italy and Spain. The cDNA or gDNA used as material had been derived from T cells, B-cell-depleted T cells, or PBMCs.

The V and J ends lost 1 base and 8 bases, in that order; junction bases with no gene match: 3. The CDR3 length is 13 residues. The germline V gene encodes CDR1 SEHNR and CDR2 FQNEAQ (reference sequence). As processed by the authors: Nucleated cell number was recorded as an estimate derived from reference gene primer amplification. Assay: immunoSEQ multiplex PCR; the TCRdb copy retains only in-frame clones and omits some. Clone size and the V and J calls come from that table; the DNA yielded D and trimming. The sample contains about 45,000 clones, 75% to 85% of which appear only once. The receptor was derived from an elderly man in a cohort sampled during active COVID-19. Sequencing used peripheral blood. The rearrangement joins TRBV7-9 to TRBJ2-7; 9 positions match TRBD1. The CDR3 region is CASSLVGQGQQYF. The CDR3 region has the DNA TGTGCCAGCAGCTTAGTGGGACAGGGTCAGCAGTACTTC.